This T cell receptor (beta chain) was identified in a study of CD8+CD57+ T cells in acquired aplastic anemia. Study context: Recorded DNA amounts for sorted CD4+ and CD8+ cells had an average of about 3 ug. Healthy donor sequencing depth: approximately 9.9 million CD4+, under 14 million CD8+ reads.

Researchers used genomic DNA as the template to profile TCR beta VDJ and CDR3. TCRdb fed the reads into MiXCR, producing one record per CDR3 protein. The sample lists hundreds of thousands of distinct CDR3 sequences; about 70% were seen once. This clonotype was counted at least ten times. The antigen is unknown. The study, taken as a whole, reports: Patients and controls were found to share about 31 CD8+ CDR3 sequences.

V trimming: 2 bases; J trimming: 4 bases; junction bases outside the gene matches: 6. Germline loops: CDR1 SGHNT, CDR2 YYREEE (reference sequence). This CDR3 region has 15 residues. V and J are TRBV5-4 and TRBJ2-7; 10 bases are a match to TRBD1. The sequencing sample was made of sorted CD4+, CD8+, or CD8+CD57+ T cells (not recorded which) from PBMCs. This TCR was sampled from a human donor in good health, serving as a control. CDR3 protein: CASSFPGQGKYEQYF. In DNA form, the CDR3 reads TGTGCCAGCAGCTTCCCGGGACAGGGGAAATACGAGCAGTACTTC.